The next 30 T cell receptor beta chains were all read from a single sample in a study of blood T cell repertoires in COVID-19. Libraries were prepared by immunoSEQ multiplex PCR; TCRdb keeps only in-frame clonotypes and omits some of them. The data hold about 230,000 clones, with approximately 90% observed a single time. Input material: peripheral blood. The receptor set was obtained from a man aged 25-45 years with COVID-19, enrolled during active disease.

This clone was detected a few times. The chain recombines TRBV27 with TRBJ1-5; perhaps TRBD1 as D (6 bases). Trimming removed 3 bases at V and 3 bases at J, with 9 bases between. This CDR3 is 14 amino acids long. The V gene's germline CDR1 is MNHEY and CDR2 SMNVEV (reference sequence). The CDR3 DNA follows: TGTGCCAGCAGTTTTGGACAGTACAATCAGCCCCAGCATTTT. Amino acids: CASSFGQYNQPQHF.

This chain connects TRBV5-1 to TRBJ1-1, with D perhaps matching TRBD1 (5 bases). The germline gives CDR1 SGHRS, CDR2 YFSETQ. The CDR3 extends over 15 amino acids. Deletions cut 0 bases from V and 0 bases from J, with 9 bases between. As DNA, the CDR3 is TGCGCCAGCAGCTTGGGCAGGGAAGTGAACACTGAAGCTTTCTTT. Translated, it gives CASSLGREVNTEAFF. The full variable domain, in which reference TRBV5-1 and TRBJ1-1 provide the parts outside the CDR3, is KAGVTQTPRYLIKTRGQQVTLSCSPISGHRSVSWYQQTPGQGLQFLFEYFSETQRNKGNFPGRFSGRQFSNSRSEMNVSTLELGDSALYLCASSLGREVNTEAFFGQGTRLTVV.

CDR3 sequence (DNA): TGTGCCAGCAGTGAATTAGCGGGGGGCTACAGCTCCTACAATGAGCAGTTCTTC. This encodes CASSELAGGYSSYNEQFF. The chain has TRBV2 and TRBJ2-1; 10 bases map to TRBD2. CDR1 is SNHLY, CDR2 FYNNEI, per germline. There are 18 residues in the CDR3. Unmatched junction bases numbered 7, after V lost 2 bases and J lost 0 bases.

The V and J genes are TRBV7-3 and TRBJ2-2, with D tentatively TRBD1 (5 bases). The germline V gene encodes CDR1 SGHTA and CDR2 FQGTGA. Trimming removed 5 bases from V and 1 base from J, with 8 bases in between. This CDR3 spans 14 amino acids. This chain's CDR3 is CASSDTGNTGELFF. CDR3 nucleotides: TGTGCCAGCAGCGATACAGGGAACACCGGGGAGCTGTTTTTT. Using reference TRBV7-3 and TRBJ2-2 for the parts outside the CDR3, the full variable domain is GAGVSQTPSNKVTEKGKYVELRCDPISGHTALYWYRQSLGQGPEFLIYFQGTGAADDSGLPNDRFFAVRPEGSVSTLKIQRTERGDSAVYLCASSDTGNTGELFFGEGSRLTVL.

The rearrangement joins TRBV9 to TRBJ2-3, with D possibly TRBD1 on 6 matching bases. The length of the CDR3 is 16 residues. Trimming stripped 2 bases from V and 3 bases from J, with 16 bases between. Germline values: CDR1 SGDLS, CDR2 YYNGEE. The CDR3 region is CASSVKQGRGTDTQYF. CDR3 in DNA: TGTGCCAGCAGCGTGAAACAGGGACGCGGGACAGATACGCAGTATTTT.

DNA for the CDR3: TGTGCCAGCAGTGAACACAACAGGGACGGAAACACCATATATTTT. As protein: CASSEHNRDGNTIYF. The rearrangement uses TRBV6-1 and TRBJ1-3; D is possibly TRBD1 (6 bases). V was trimmed by 2 bases and J by 4 bases, leaving 12 bases between them. Germline V CDR1 and CDR2: MNHNS, SASEGT. The CDR3 runs 15 residues.

The V call is TRBV2, the J call TRBJ1-2; no definite D call. V lost 1 base and J lost 7, with 10 bases in between. Germline CDR1 reads SNHLY; CDR2 reads FYNNEI. This CDR3 is 13 amino acids long. The CDR3 DNA reads TGTGCCAGCAGTGAAGGGCAGGAACGTGGCTACACCTTC. Protein: CASSEGQERGYTF.

This clone was seen a few times. The chain joins TRBV5-6 to TRBJ1-1; possible D gene TRBD1, 6 bases. V shed 5 bases and J shed 0 bases, with 11 bases lying between them. The CDR3 is made up of 14 amino acids. CDR1 is SGHDT, CDR2 YYEEEE, per germline. This CDR3 reads CASRGTGMNTEAFF. The CDR3 DNA reads TGTGCCAGCAGGGGCACAGGGATGAACACTGAAGCTTTCTTT.

The chain has TRBV23-1 and TRBJ1-6, with D perhaps TRBD1 (5 bases). TRBV23-1 is an ORF, with its function uncertain. The V and J ends lost 2 bases and 10 bases respectively, with 15 bases between them. This CDR3 has 15 residues. DNA for the CDR3: TGCGCCAGCAGTCAAATGACAGTCTCAAACTCACCCCTCCACTTT. As protein: CASSQMTVSNSPLHF.

V usage is TRBV6-2 or TRBV6-3 and J usage is TRBJ2-6; a weak D match, TRBD2 (5 bases). V was shortened by 5 bases and J by 1 base, with 9 bases between the two germline ends. Germline lookup yields CDR1 MNHEY and CDR2 SVGEGT. The CDR3 length is 15 residues. CDR3 region: CASSPGGSGANVLTF. CDR3 coding DNA: TGTGCCAGCAGTCCCGGAGGATCTGGGGCCAACGTCCTGACTTTC.

The chain links TRBV6-5 to TRBJ2-1; 10 bases match TRBD1. The V gene end was trimmed by 6 bases and the J gene end by 7 bases; junction bases not matched to a gene: 6. The CDR3 extends over 14 amino acids. CDR1 and CDR2 (germline): MNHEY, SVGAGI. The CDR3 region has the DNA TGTGCCAGCAGGGGGACAGGGGTAAGGAATGAGCAGTTCTTC. This translates into CASRGTGVRNEQFF.

This sequence joins TRBV19 and TRBJ1-5; D might be TRBD1 (5 bases). There are 15 residues in the CDR3. Germline V lookup: CDR1 LNHDA, CDR2 SQIVND (reference sequence). V was shortened by 5 bases and J by 2 bases, with 13 bases between the two germline ends. CDR3 DNA: TGTGCCAGTAGTGCCCGACAGACCGGCAATCAGCCCCAGCATTTT. This gives the protein CASSARQTGNQPQHF.

The chain links TRBV7-2 to TRBJ1-1; a possible D gene is TRBD1 (6 bases). This CDR3 spans 15 amino acids. The germline gives CDR1 SGHTA, CDR2 FQGNSA. V dropped 1 base and J dropped 4 bases, with 13 bases sitting between them. Here the CDR3 reads CASSLGGQGSTEAFF. The CDR3 DNA reads as TGTGCCAGCAGCTTAGGGGGGCAGGGAAGCACTGAAGCTTTCTTT.

The gene calls are TRBV10-2 and TRBJ1-1, with 8 bases lining up with TRBD1. With 4 bases clipped from V and 3 bases from J, the junction kept 10 bases outside the gene matches. The CDR3 runs to 16 residues. CDR1 and CDR2 (germline): WSHSY, SAAADI. The DNA of the CDR3 is TGCGCCAGCAGTGGGGGGAGACAGGGGACGCACACTGAAGCTTTCTTT. Its protein is CASSGGRQGTHTEAFF.

The chain couples TRBV18 to TRBJ2-7, with a tentative D call TRBD1 (6 bases). Trimming removed 6 bases from V and 6 bases from J, with 18 bases in between. Germline V gives CDR1 KGHSH, CDR2 LQKENI. The length of the CDR3 is 14 residues. The CDR3 loop reads CASSGDIQLGEQYF. The CDR3 region has the DNA TGTGCCAGCTCTGGGGACATCCAACTCGGCGAGCAGTACTTC.

V and J are TRBV18 and TRBJ1-5; D is perhaps TRBD1 (6 bases). The V end was cut by 5 bases, the J end by 4 bases, with 12 bases between. CDR1 is KGHSH, CDR2 LQKENI, per germline. CDR3 length equals 14 residues. The CDR3 is CASSYGTSNQPQHF. The CDR3 nucleotides are TGTGCCAGCTCATACGGGACATCGAATCAGCCCCAGCATTTT.

This sequence joins TRBV7-3 and TRBJ1-1; no reliable D call. CDR3 length: 13 residues. V dropped 1 base and J dropped 4 bases, with 7 bases sitting between them. CDR1 and CDR2 (germline): SGHTA, FQGTGA. The DNA for the CDR3 is TGTGCCAGCAGCTTAAATAGCGGCACTGAAGCTTTCTTT. This encodes CASSLNSGTEAFF.

This chain connects TRBV6-2 or TRBV6-3 to TRBJ1-1; TRBD1 is a possible D gene (5 bases). The ends were cut back, 6 bases at V and 5 bases at J, with 13 bases in the middle. CDR1 and CDR2 (germline): MNHEY, SVGEGT. This CDR3 region has 13 residues. The CDR3 DNA reads as TGTGCCAGCAGCTTAGGGGCTATTACTGAAGCTTTCTTT. Its translation is CASSLGAITEAFF.

The chain is built from TRBV10-3 and TRBJ1-5; 11 bases line up with TRBD1. The V segment lost 4 bases and the J segment 5 bases; nucleotides outside the gene matches: 1. Germline lookup yields CDR1 ENHRY and CDR2 SYGVKD. This CDR3 has 14 amino acids. CDR3 nucleotide sequence: TGTGCCATCAGTGCGGGACAGGGGGATCAGCCCCAGCATTTT. This gives the protein CAISAGQGDQPQHF.

The chain carries TRBV2 and TRBJ1-1; no clear D gene. Germline CDR1 is SNHLY and CDR2 is FYNNEI. V was shortened by 6 bases and J by 1 base, with 15 bases between the two germline ends. The length of the CDR3 is 15 residues. Here the CDR3 DNA reads TGTGCCAGCAGGATGGAGGTCCTACCGAACACTGAAGCTTTCTTT. It yields the protein CASRMEVLPNTEAFF.

V gene TRBV7-3 combines with J gene TRBJ1-1; D not resolved. With 0 bases removed from V and 0 bases from J, the gap between germline ends came to 8 bases. The V gene's germline CDR1 is SGHTA and CDR2 FQGTGA. This CDR3 is 15 amino acids long. The CDR3 protein is CASSLTSGLNTEAFF. DNA of the CDR3: TGTGCCAGCAGCTTAACGTCGGGGTTGAACACTGAAGCTTTCTTT.

V is TRBV6-2 or TRBV6-3 and J is TRBJ1-5; TRBD1 might be the D (5 bases). Germline CDR1 MNHEY, CDR2 SVGEGT. This CDR3 contains 17 residues. V was shortened by 2 bases and J by 2 bases, with 16 bases between the two germline ends. The CDR3 DNA reads TGTGCCAGCAGTTACAGGCAGGGTGATTTTGGCAATCAGCCCCAGCATTTT. Its translation: CASSYRQGDFGNQPQHF.

V is TRBV28 and J is TRBJ1-2, with D possibly being TRBD1 (5 bases). V was trimmed by 5 bases and J by 7 bases, leaving 8 bases between them. Per germline, CDR1 MDHEN and CDR2 SYDVKM. This CDR3 comprises 11 residues. CDR3 DNA sequence: TGTGCCAGCAGTAAAAGGGGTGGCTACACCTTC. Amino acids: CASSKRGGYTF.

The V call is TRBV5-1, the J call TRBJ1-2; D gene ambiguous. From germline, CDR1 is SGHRS and CDR2 YFSETQ. V was pared by 0 bases and J by 6 bases, with 9 bases between. The CDR3 runs to 13 residues. The CDR3 nucleotides are TGCGCCAGCAGCTTGGGGCAGGCTCATGGCTACACCTTC. This encodes CASSLGQAHGYTF.

The table lists this clone with a count of one. The chain uses TRBV7-9 and TRBJ1-2, with TRBD1 as a possible D gene (6 bases). Trimming stripped 1 base from V and 8 bases from J, with 17 bases between. CDR3 length: 15 amino acids. The germline gives CDR1 SEHNR, CDR2 FQNEAQ (reference sequence). The CDR3 region has the DNA TGTGCCAGCAGCTTAGATCTGGGGGCAATAAACGGCTACACCTTC. Amino acids: CASSLDLGAINGYTF. Full variable domain (rest looked up from reference TRBV7-9 and TRBJ1-2): DTGVSQNPRHKITKRGQNVTFRCDPISEHNRLYWYRQTLGQGPEFLTYFQNEAQLEKSRLLSDRFSAERPKGSFSTLEIQRTEQGDSAMYLCASSLDLGAINGYTFGSGTRLTVV.

This clone was recorded many times. J is TRBJ1-6 and V is TRBV7-6; 7 bases agree with TRBD1. V was clipped by 1 base and J by 5 bases; unmatched bases: 2. The germline V gene encodes CDR1 SGHVS and CDR2 FNYEAQ. The CDR3 runs to 15 residues. The DNA of the CDR3 is TGTGCCAGCAGCTTAGAGACAGGGAATAATTCACCCCTCCACTTT. Protein: CASSLETGNNSPLHF. Variable domain in full (rest from reference TRBV7-6 and TRBJ1-6): GAGVSQSPRYKVTKRGQDVALRCDPISGHVSLYWYRQALGQGPEFLTYFNYEAQQDKSGLPNDRFSAERPEGSISTLTIQRTEQRDSAMYRCASSLETGNNSPLHFGNGTRLTVT.

V and J are TRBV9 and TRBJ2-7; 8 bases agree with TRBD2. The CDR3 is made up of 13 amino acids. Germline-derived CDR1 and CDR2 are SGDLS and YYNGEE. The J segment lost 0 bases and the V segment lost 4 bases, leaving 0 bases of the junction unmatched. The CDR3 reads CASSSGSSYEQYF. The CDR3, as DNA: TGTGCCAGCAGCAGCGGGAGCTCCTACGAGCAGTACTTC.

The chain is built from TRBV19 and TRBJ2-7, with unresolved D. The CDR3 runs 14 residues. Trimming pared 5 bases from V and 1 base from J, leaving 12 bases between. Germline assignment: CDR1 LNHDA and CDR2 SQIVND (reference sequence). CDR3 in amino acids: CASSVKLGSYEQYF. As DNA, the CDR3 is TGTGCCAGTAGTGTAAAGCTTGGTTCCTACGAGCAGTACTTC.

This chain's CDR3 is CASSETAGTGGNQPQHF. The CDR3 DNA is TGTGCCAGCTCAGAAACGGCAGGGACGGGGGGCAATCAGCCCCAGCATTTT. The chain joins TRBV18 to TRBJ1-5; a weak D match, TRBD1 (5 bases). This CDR3 contains 17 residues. Germline assignment: CDR1 KGHSH and CDR2 LQKENI. V lost 5 bases to trimming and J lost 2 bases, with 19 bases between them.

The genes are TRBV10-2 and TRBJ1-1; D is perhaps TRBD1 (6 bases). Trimming took 6 bases from V and 4 from J, leaving 18 bases between them. Germline lookup yields CDR1 WSHSY and CDR2 SAAADI. There are 15 residues in the CDR3. CDR3 nucleotide sequence: TGCGCCAGCAGGAGGGGGTCGGAGTGGGGCACTGAAGCTTTCTTT. Protein product: CASRRGSEWGTEAFF.